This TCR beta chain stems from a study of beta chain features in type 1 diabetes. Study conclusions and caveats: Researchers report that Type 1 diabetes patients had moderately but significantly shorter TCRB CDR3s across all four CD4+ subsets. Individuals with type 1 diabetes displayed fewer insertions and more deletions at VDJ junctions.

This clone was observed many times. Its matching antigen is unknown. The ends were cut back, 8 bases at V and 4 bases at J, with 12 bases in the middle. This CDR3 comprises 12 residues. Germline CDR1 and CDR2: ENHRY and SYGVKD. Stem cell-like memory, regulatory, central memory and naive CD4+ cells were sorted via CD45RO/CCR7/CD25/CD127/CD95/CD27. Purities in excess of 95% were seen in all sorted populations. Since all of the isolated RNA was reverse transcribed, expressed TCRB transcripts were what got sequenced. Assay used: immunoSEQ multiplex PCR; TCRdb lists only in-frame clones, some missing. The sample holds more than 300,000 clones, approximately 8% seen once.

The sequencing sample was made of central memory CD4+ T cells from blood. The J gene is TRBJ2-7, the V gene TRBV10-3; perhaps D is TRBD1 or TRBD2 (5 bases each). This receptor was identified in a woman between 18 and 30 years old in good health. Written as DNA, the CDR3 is TGTGCCATCGGGGGTCAGAAGTACGAGCAGTACTTC. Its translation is CAIGGQKYEQYF.